The 21 T cell receptor beta chains given below trace back to one sample, sequenced in a study of CD8+CD57+ T cells in acquired aplastic anemia. CDR3 and TCR beta VDJ profiling relied on genomic DNA as the template. MiXCR was run by TCRdb on the reads, yielding one entry per CDR3 protein. The data show 200,000 or so distinct CDR3 sequences, 64% seen once. The sample was sorted CD4+, CD8+, or CD8+CD57+ T cells (not recorded which) from PBMCs. These receptors were taken from a human donor with severe aplastic anemia or a healthy control (not recorded which).

This chain joins TRBV6-5 and TRBJ2-7; D gene unclear. V was clipped by 6 bases and J by 3 bases, with 6 bases between them. Germline CDR1 and CDR2: MNHEY and SVGAGI. This CDR3 is 11 amino acids long. The CDR3 sequence is CASREIYEQYF. The CDR3 nucleotides read TGTGCCAGCAGGGAAATCTACGAGCAGTACTTC.

The chain combines TRBV13 with TRBJ1-2, with D possibly TRBD1 on 5 matching bases. The CDR3 consists of 17 residues. Trimming took off 0 bases at V and 8 bases at J, with 22 bases between the two ends. Germline assignment: CDR1 PRHDT and CDR2 FYEKMQ (reference sequence). CDR3 in amino acids: CASSLGTMGGFLDGYTF. The CDR3 coding sequence is TGTGCCAGCAGCTTAGGCACCATGGGGGGTTTTTTAGACGGCTACACCTTC.

Details on this clonotype: The DNA is left out, because the CDR3 cannot be placed on it with certainty; the CDR3 is given as TCRdb lists it. V and J are TRBV30 and TRBJ1-2; no check of the table's D call, TRBD1, against the DNA was made. The CDR3 length is 14 residues, termini included. In germline, CDR1 is GTSNPN, CDR2 SVGIG (reference sequence). The CDR3 sequence: CAEGHPLWDYGYTF.

The chain recombines TRBV7-9 with TRBJ1-3; D ambiguous. The germline CDR1 and CDR2 sequences are SEHNR and FQNEAQ (reference sequence). Trimming pared 5 bases from V and 4 bases from J, leaving 9 bases between. This CDR3 region has 13 residues. CDR3: CASSPGPGNTIYF. DNA for the CDR3: TGTGCCAGCAGCCCCGGCCCGGGAAACACCATATATTTT.

V usage is TRBV7-3 and J usage is TRBJ2-2; 8 bases map to TRBD2. The germline CDR1 and CDR2 sequences are SGHTA and FQGTGA. The CDR3 has 15 amino acids. J lost 1 base, V lost 5 bases, and 3 bases had no gene match. In DNA, the CDR3 is TGTGCCAGCAGCCAGAGCGGGAGGAACACCGGGGAGCTGTTTTTT. It is translated as CASSQSGRNTGELFF.

The sample holds a few counts of this clonotype. The chain employs TRBV24-1 and TRBJ2-1; possibly TRBD1 or TRBD2 for D (5 bases each). Germline V gives CDR1 KGHDR, CDR2 SFDVKD. The CDR3 totals 14 residues. Trimming removed 4 bases from V and 10 bases from J, with 16 bases in between. CDR3 in DNA: TGTGCCACCAGTGACCCATCTGGGGGACGGGAGCAGTTCTTC. This translates into CATSDPSGGREQFF.

This clonotype was counted only a few times. The chain joins TRBV5-6 to TRBJ1-1, with 9 nucleotides matching TRBD1. The V gene end was trimmed by 0 bases and the J gene end by 3 bases; junction bases not matched to a gene: 3. Germline V gives CDR1 SGHDT, CDR2 YYEEEE. The CDR3 consists of 15 residues. CDR3 DNA sequence: TGTGCCAGCAGCTTGGCCGGGACAGGGCACACTGAAGCTTTCTTT. As protein: CASSLAGTGHTEAFF.

This clonotype was picked up a small number of times. Since no conserved phenylalanine or tryptophan closes the CDR3, a read error is the likely cause. The DNA is left out, because the CDR3 cannot be placed on it with certainty; the CDR3 is given as TCRdb lists it. The chain joins TRBV9 to TRBJ1-3; the table's D call, TRBD1, was not checked against the DNA. Germline CDR1 SGDLS, CDR2 YYNGEE. The CDR3 adds up to 13 amino acids, both ends counted. The CDR3 loop reads CASSVGGGGNHLT.

The chain is built from TRBV7-2 and TRBJ2-7, with TRBD1 matching over 8 bases. The V and J ends lost 6 bases and 9 bases, in that order; junction bases with no gene match: 13. From germline, CDR1 is SGHTA and CDR2 FQGNSA. The CDR3 totals 14 residues. Here the CDR3 DNA reads TGTGCCAGCAGTTTGGACAGGGTAGCACATGGGCAGTACTTC. Translating gives CASSLDRVAHGQYF.

The chain joins TRBV25-1 to TRBJ2-7; D unclear. Germline values: CDR1 MGHDK, CDR2 SYGVNS. Between the trimmed V and J ends, which lost 0 bases and 2 bases, there was a span of 5 bases. The CDR3 is 13 amino acids. As DNA, the CDR3 is TGTGCCAGCAGTGAATACGGGCCCTACGAGCAGTACTTC. Its protein product is CASSEYGPYEQYF.

The genes are TRBV19 and TRBJ2-7, with D perhaps matching TRBD2 (5 bases). Germline CDR1 reads LNHDA; CDR2 reads SQIVND (reference sequence). CDR3 length: 12 amino acids. V was shortened by 6 bases and J by 6 bases, with 12 bases between the two germline ends. The CDR3 loop is CASSNRGSEQYF. The CDR3 nucleotides read TGTGCCAGTAGCAATAGAGGGTCCGAGCAGTACTTC.

About this clonotype: A read error is possible here, since a much larger clone lies one base away. This chain uses TRBV28 with TRBJ1-2, with D perhaps matching TRBD1 (5 bases). The CDR3 is 12 amino acids. V was shortened by 8 bases and J by 4 bases, with 11 bases between the two germline ends. Germline lookup yields CDR1 MDHEN and CDR2 SYDVKM. CDR3 bases: TGTGCCAGCGGTCTCAGGGCCTATGGCTACACCTTC. This gives the protein CASGLRAYGYTF.

The rearrangement uses TRBV19 and TRBJ1-2; D remains ambiguous. The V and J ends lost 9 bases and 1 base respectively, with 15 bases between them. The CDR3 contains 14 residues. The germline V gene has CDR1 LNHDA and CDR2 SQIVND (reference sequence). The CDR3 is CASYSEQLNYGYTF. CDR3 coding DNA: TGTGCCAGCTACTCGGAACAGCTTAACTATGGCTACACCTTC.

The J gene is TRBJ1-6, the V gene TRBV5-5, with TRBD1 matching 9 bases. Looked up from germline, CDR1 is SGHKS and CDR2 is YYEKEE (reference sequence). The ends lost 4 bases at V and 10 bases at J; junction bases unmatched: 9. The CDR3 consists of 15 residues. The CDR3 is CASSQRTGVDSPLHF. CDR3 in DNA: TGTGCCAGCAGCCAGCGGACAGGGGTGGACTCACCCCTCCACTTT.

The chain has TRBV19 and TRBJ2-7; D tentatively reads TRBD1 or TRBD2 (5 bases each). V lost 5 bases to trimming and J lost 4 bases, with 18 bases between them. Germline CDR1 is LNHDA and CDR2 is SQIVND (reference sequence). The CDR3 has 15 amino acids. The CDR3 here is CASSRYRDLSYEQYF. The CDR3 DNA sequence: TGTGCCAGTAGTCGTTACCGGGACCTGTCATACGAGCAGTACTTC.

This clonotype showed up many times. The chain is built from TRBV5-1 and TRBJ1-1; no clear D. The germline gives CDR1 SGHRS, CDR2 YFSETQ. Trimming pared 0 bases from V and 1 base from J, leaving 10 bases between. The CDR3 is 15 residues long. In DNA form, the CDR3 reads TGCGCCAGCAGCTTGGTGGCCTCTGGGAACACTGAAGCTTTCTTT. This translates into CASSLVASGNTEAFF.

The chain joins TRBV19 to TRBJ2-7; 8 bases agree with TRBD2. The V gene end was trimmed by 1 base and the J gene end by 5 bases; junction bases not matched to a gene: 4. Per the germline V gene, CDR1 is LNHDA and CDR2 is SQIVND (reference sequence). The CDR3 length is 14 residues. This CDR3 reads CASSIAAGGHEQYF. In DNA form, the CDR3 reads TGTGCCAGTAGTATAGCCGCGGGAGGCCACGAGCAGTACTTC.

This clonotype was observed a few times. CDR3 protein: CASSPGLAGVYEQYF. Here the CDR3 DNA reads TGTGCCAGCAGCCCAGGACTAGCGGGGGTCTACGAGCAGTACTTC. The chain uses TRBV7-9 and TRBJ2-7, with 13 bases matching TRBD2. This CDR3 has 15 residues. Per germline, CDR1 SEHNR and CDR2 FQNEAQ (reference sequence). Trimming took 5 bases from V and 3 from J; bases not matched to a gene: 4.

The V gene is TRBV19, the J gene TRBJ2-3, with D perhaps TRBD1 (5 bases). V was shortened by 7 bases and J by 0 bases, with 20 bases between the two germline ends. CDR1 and CDR2 (germline): LNHDA, SQIVND (reference sequence). The CDR3 consists of 17 residues. The CDR3 here is CASMGRATGVSTDTQYF. The CDR3 nucleotides read TGTGCCAGTATGGGAAGGGCTACAGGAGTTAGCACAGATACGCAGTATTTT.

V usage is TRBV20-1 and J usage is TRBJ2-7; D may be TRBD1 (5 bases). This CDR3 comprises 17 residues. The germline gives CDR1 DFQATT, CDR2 SNEGSKA (reference sequence). Between the trimmed V and J ends, which lost 1 base and 2 bases, there was a span of 21 bases. CDR3 bases: TGCAGTGCTAGAGGACTTCAGGGTACTGGGGCCCCCTACGAGCAGTACTTC. The encoded protein is CSARGLQGTGAPYEQYF.

The chain combines TRBV7-3 with TRBJ2-3; TRBD1 is a possible D gene (5 bases). The CDR3 covers 16 residues. Germline lookup yields CDR1 SGHTA and CDR2 FQGTGA. Trimming removed 5 bases from V and 3 bases from J, with 18 bases in between. CDR3 coding DNA: TGTGCCAGCAGCCCAGGGCGTACATGGATAACAGATACGCAGTATTTT. Translated: CASSPGRTWITDTQYF.